These T cell receptor beta chains were read from a single sample in a study of Ad26.COV2.S vaccination and SARS-CoV-2 variants. The data were produced by immunoSEQ multiplex PCR, yet TCRdb's version contains in-frame clones alone and is incomplete. This table holds hundreds of thousands of clones, under 90% found once. Sequencing used peripheral blood, obtained in a trial of Ad26.COV2.S vaccine versus placebo. The receptors were gathered from a person aged 18-60 years who received the Ad26.COV2.S COVID-19 vaccine or a placebo. CDR3s include the opening cysteine and the closing phenylalanine or tryptophan. D genes are given only for firm matches. Part of the rows lack a size; the others show once, few, many or a class for expanded clones.

V	length	D	J	size	DNA	CDR3
TRBV5-1	19	-	TRBJ2-7	-	TGCGCCAGCAGCTCCAAAACCGCGGGCCTCGGGGTAAGCTCCTACGAGCAGTACTTC	CASSSKTAGLGVSSYEQYF
TRBV7-3	15	TRBD2	TRBJ2-7	-	TGTGCCAGCAGCGTACTAGCGGGAGATGTTAACGAGCAGTACTTC	CASSVLAGDVNEQYF
TRBV24-1	15	-	TRBJ2-3	-	TGTGCCACCAGTGACCCCTTGCGGGGCACAGATACGCAGTATTTT	CATSDPLRGTDTQYF
TRBV21-1	18	-	TRBJ2-1	once	TGTGCCAGCAGCACACCAGGGTTAGTAGAAAGCTCCTACAATGAGCAGTTCTTC	CASSTPGLVESSYNEQFF
TRBV5-1	15	-	TRBJ1-3	-	TGCGCCAGCAGCTTGGATGCAGGCAAAGGAAACACCATATATTTT	CASSLDAGKGNTIYF
TRBV18	15	TRBD2	TRBJ2-7	-	TGTGCCAGCTCTAGGACTAGCGGCTTCCTACGGGAGCAGTACTTC	CASSRTSGFLREQYF
TRBV19	14	TRBD2	TRBJ2-2	few	TGTGCCAGTCGGCCGGGTGCGGGGGCCGGGGAGCTGTTTTTT	CASRPGAGAGELFF
TRBV6-5	13	-	TRBJ2-1	-	TGTGCCAGCAGTTACTCAACAGACAATGAGCAGTTCTTC	CASSYSTDNEQFF
TRBV30	14	TRBD1	TRBJ1-1	-	TGTGCCTGGAGTTTACTGACAGGGTACACTGAAGCTTTCTTT	CAWSLLTGYTEAFF
TRBV3-1/TRBV3-2	15	-	TRBJ1-2	-	TGTGCCAGCAGCCCCATTCCCAGAAAAGGTGGCGGCTACACCTTC	CASSPIPRKGGGYTF
TRBV7-6	13	-	TRBJ2-1	-	TGTGCCAGCAGCTTAGGGGTGGCCAATGAGCAGTTCTTC	CASSLGVANEQFF
TRBV29-1	14	TRBD2	TRBJ2-1	-	TGCAGCGTTGAAAGCGGGAGAAACAACAATGAGCAGTTCTTC	CSVESGRNNNEQFF
TRBV6-6	13	-	TRBJ1-2	-	TGTGCCAGCAGTCCAATCCCTAGCTATGGCTACACCTTC	CASSPIPSYGYTF
TRBV5-4	13	-	TRBJ1-2	-	TGTGCCAGCAGCGCTACAGGTTTCAATGGCTACACCTTC	CASSATGFNGYTF
TRBV4-2	16	-	TRBJ1-2	-	TGTGCCAGCAGCCAAGATCTATACCCAGCATTCTATGGCTACACCTTC	CASSQDLYPAFYGYTF
TRBV4-3	18	-	TRBJ1-2	-	TGCGCCAGCAGCCTCGACCCCGTCGGAATGGAATCACCCTATGGCTACACCTTC	CASSLDPVGMESPYGYTF
TRBV9	16	TRBD1	TRBJ2-7	once	TGTGCCAGCAGCGCATCCGGGACAGCCTATTACAGCGAGCAGTACTTC	CASSASGTAYYSEQYF
TRBV19	14	-	TRBJ2-5	-	TGTGCCAGTAGTATCGACTACGGCCAAGGAACCCAGTACTTC	CASSIDYGQGTQYF
TRBV12-3/TRBV12-4	11	-	TRBJ2-3	-	TGTGCCAGCAGCCCTGGGGGGGGCAGATATTTT	CASSPGGGRYF
TRBV10-3	14	-	TRBJ1-1	-	TGTGCCATCCGAAGGGGGGACGAGGGCACTGAAGCTTTCTTT	CAIRRGDEGTEAFF
TRBV5-5	13	-	TRBJ2-7	-	TGTGCCAGCAGCTTGGACTTCTCCTACGAGCAGTACTTC	CASSLDFSYEQYF
TRBV6-2/TRBV6-3	14	-	TRBJ1-1	-	TGTGCCAGCAGTTACTCAGGGGAAGGAACTGAAGCTTTCTTT	CASSYSGEGTEAFF
TRBV29-1	14	-	TRBJ1-2	-	TGCAGCGTTGAAATCTTGGGGGGGAACTATGGCTACACCTTC	CSVEILGGNYGYTF
TRBV6-5	14	TRBD1	TRBJ1-2	-	TGTGCCAGCAGCGGGACAGTAACTAACTATGGCTACACCTTC	CASSGTVTNYGYTF
TRBV9	13	-	TRBJ1-6	-	TGTGCCAGCAGCGCCGGCGTGTATTCACCCCTCCACTTT	CASSAGVYSPLHF
TRBV18	13	-	TRBJ1-2	-	TGTGCCAGCTCAGGGGAGGGGAGCTATGGCTACACCTTC	CASSGEGSYGYTF
TRBV19	14	TRBD1	TRBJ1-1	-	TGTGCCATTAAGGCAGGGGGCAGCTACACTGAAGCTTTCTTT	CAIKAGGSYTEAFF
TRBV6-5	12	TRBD1	TRBJ1-1	-	TGTGCCAGCGGGACAGGGGCCACTGAAGCTTTCTTT	CASGTGATEAFF
TRBV19	13	-	TRBJ2-3	-	TGTGCCAGTAACGGGGGGCGGGAAGATACGCAGTATTTT	CASNGGREDTQYF
TRBV6-6	13	-	TRBJ1-6	-	TGTGCCAGCAGCGGACAGTATAATTCACCCCTCCACTTT	CASSGQYNSPLHF
TRBV30	12	-	TRBJ2-7	-	TGTGCCTGGAGTACGGGGGTGGGCGAGCAGTACTTC	CAWSTGVGEQYF
TRBV18	14	-	TRBJ1-2	-	TGTGCCAGCTCACCAGGGTTCGACACTTCGGGCTACACCTTC	CASSPGFDTSGYTF
TRBV24-1	17	TRBD1	TRBJ1-1	-	TGTGCCACCAGTGAATTAGTAGGAGGGGGCGCAGGCACTGAAGCTTTCTTT	CATSELVGGGAGTEAFF
TRBV4-1	14	TRBD1	TRBJ1-1	-	TGCGCCAGCAGCCAAGATACAGGGGGCTTGGGAGCTTTCTTT	CASSQDTGGLGAFF
TRBV13	14	-	TRBJ1-4	-	TGTGCCAGCAGCTTAGTGGGAACAAATGAAAAACTGTTTTTT	CASSLVGTNEKLFF
TRBV5-4	16	TRBD1	TRBJ1-1	-	TGTGCCAGCAGCCCAGGGGGCCCGTCGTTAGGCACTGAAGCTTTCTTT	CASSPGGPSLGTEAFF
TRBV6-1	15	TRBD2	TRBJ2-3	few	TGTGCCAGCAGTGAACTAGCGGGAGGATCCGATACGCAGTATTTT	CASSELAGGSDTQYF
TRBV19	14	-	TRBJ1-1	-	TGTGCCAGTAGTTTGTCGACAGGATCCACTGAAGCTTTCTTT	CASSLSTGSTEAFF
TRBV2	14	TRBD2	TRBJ2-1	-	TGTGCCAGCCTCTGGCGGGAGACTCACAATGAGCAGTTCTTC	CASLWRETHNEQFF
TRBV7-6	16	-	TRBJ1-6	-	TGTGCCAGCAGCCTTATGGCTGGGGCATCCAATTCACCCCTCCACTTT	CASSLMAGASNSPLHF
TRBV5-1	14	-	TRBJ1-3	-	TGCGCCAGCAGCTTGGCGGCCACTGGAAACACCATATATTTT	CASSLAATGNTIYF